The 4 T cell receptor beta chains below come from one sample, sequenced in a study of shared clonotypes between healthy human individuals. Sequencing was performed with immunoSEQ multiplex PCR; in TCRdb, only in-frame clones are kept and a portion is missing. The table lists hundreds of thousands of clones, around 79% of them singletons. The sequencing sample was made of PBMCs. The source is a middle-aged woman in good health. Some clones in this sample may be carry-over from other donors' samples.

The chain uses TRBV5-1 and TRBJ2-7; 7 bases line up with TRBD2. After removal of 1 base from V and 1 base from J, the junction contained 2 bases not matched to a gene. CDR1 is SGHRS and CDR2 is YFSETQ in the germline V gene. The CDR3 extends over 14 amino acids. The CDR3 reads CASSLPAGSYEQYF. The CDR3 DNA reads as TGCGCCAGCAGCTTGCCAGCGGGGTCCTACGAGCAGTACTTC.

V and J are TRBV6-5 and TRBJ2-7; D assignment may be TRBD1 or TRBD2 (5 bases each). V was shortened by 8 bases and J by 4 bases, with 21 bases between the two germline ends. CDR3 length equals 15 residues. The V gene's germline CDR1 is MNHEY and CDR2 SVGAGI. The CDR3 sequence is CASGRGADRGYEQYF. DNA for the CDR3: TGTGCCAGCGGGCGAGGGGCAGACCGTGGGTACGAGCAGTACTTC.

The chain is built from TRBV29-1 and TRBJ2-7, with a possible D match to TRBD2 (5 bases). Between the trimmed V and J ends, which lost 1 base and 6 bases, there was a span of 10 bases. Germline CDR1 and CDR2: SQVTM and ANQGSEA. The CDR3 consists of 12 residues. The CDR3 region is CSVEVASREQYF. DNA for the CDR3: TGCAGCGTTGAAGTCGCTAGCCGCGAGCAGTACTTC.

The chain uses TRBV5-4 and TRBJ2-5; D call uncertain. CDR3 length: 12 residues. The V gene lost 1 base and the J gene lost 4 bases, with 5 bases spanning the gap. Germline CDR1 SGHNT, CDR2 YYREEE (reference sequence). The CDR3 DNA reads as TGTGCCAGCAGCTTGTTTTCAGAGACCCAGTACTTC. Translation gives CASSLFSETQYF.